What follows are 10 T cell receptor beta chains derived from one specimen sequenced in a study of regulatory T cells in long-lasting Graves disease. According to the study, TCR beta libraries were built with iRepertoire HTBI primers and CDR3-region Arm-PCR. TCRdb re-called the multiplex PCR reads with MiXCR, one entry per CDR3 protein. Seen here are hundreds of thousands of distinct CDR3 sequences, about 22% observed once, and the top ten hold more than 6%. Time point reported: persistent/refractory GD, antithyroid drugs over 5 years with positive TRAb. The TCR library used RNA extracted from PBMCs. The specimen was peripheral blood mononuclear cells (PBMCs), collected when the disease was refractory, from a patient treated with antithyroid drugs. The source is a female donor with Graves disease.

The chain joins TRBV5-6 to TRBJ2-7; 9 bases match TRBD1. Trimming cost V 4 bases and J 3 bases; bases outside gene matches: 5. Germline V gene lookup returns CDR1 SGHDT and CDR2 YYEEEE. The CDR3 length is 14 residues. CDR3 bases: TGTGCCAGCAGCCCGGAGACAGGGGGCTACGAGCAGTACTTC. As protein: CASSPETGGYEQYF.

This chain joins TRBV2 and TRBJ2-7; no clear D gene. V lost 6 bases and J lost 2, with 14 bases in between. The CDR3 contains 14 residues. Germline values: CDR1 SNHLY, CDR2 FYNNEI. CDR3 nucleotide sequence: TGTGCCAGCAGACCCCGGTTACCCCCCTACGAGCAGTACTTC. The encoded protein is CASRPRLPPYEQYF.

This clonotype was counted ten times or more. This chain links TRBV2 with TRBJ2-5; 12 nucleotides line up with TRBD2. Trimming at V came to 5 bases and at J to 5 bases, leaving 6 bases not matched to a gene. The CDR3 consists of 15 residues. The germline V gene has CDR1 SNHLY and CDR2 FYNNEI. CDR3 in amino acids: CASSILAGGLETQYF. The CDR3 DNA reads TGTGCCAGCAGTATCCTAGCGGGGGGGCTTGAGACCCAGTACTTC.

This clonotype occurred many times. The chain recombines TRBV29-1 with TRBJ1-2; D may be TRBD1 (6 bases). Trimming removed 6 bases at V and 2 bases at J, with 22 bases between. CDR1 is SQVTM and CDR2 is ANQGSEA in the germline V gene. The CDR3 loop spans 16 amino acids. The CDR3 here is CSVSNLLTGQNYGYTF. In nucleotides, the CDR3 is TGCAGCGTCTCCAACCTCTTGACAGGCCAAAACTATGGCTACACCTTC. Combining the CDR3 with reference TRBV29-1 and TRBJ1-2 gives the whole variable domain SAVISQKPSRDICQRGTSLTIQCQVDSQVTMMFWYRQQPGQSLTLIATANQGSEATYESGFVIDKFPISRPNLTFSTLTVSNMSPEDSSIYLCSVSNLLTGQNYGYTFGSGTRLTVV.

This clonotype was observed at least ten times. The V and J genes are TRBV10-3 and TRBJ2-5; TRBD1 is a possible D gene (5 bases). Germline assignment: CDR1 ENHRY and CDR2 SYGVKD. Trimming stripped 8 bases from V and 1 base from J, with 11 bases between. There are 13 residues in the CDR3. In nucleotides, the CDR3 is TGTGCCATCGGCAGGGAAAGCCAAGAGACCCAGTACTTC. Its translation is CAIGRESQETQYF.

This chain connects TRBV7-9 to TRBJ2-5; D not certain. The CDR3 has 12 residues. The V and J ends lost 5 bases and 5 bases respectively, with 9 bases between them. Germline CDR1 SEHNR, CDR2 FQNEAQ (reference sequence). In nucleotides, the CDR3 is TGTGCCAGCAGCCCCCCGGTTGAGACCCAGTACTTC. This codes for CASSPPVETQYF.

This clonotype appeared many times. The chain recombines TRBV28 with TRBJ1-1, with no clear D. CDR3 size: 14 residues. CDR1 and CDR2 (germline): MDHEN, SYDVKM. The V end lost 5 bases, the J end lost 0 bases, and 10 bases lay between the germline ends. The CDR3 spells CASSRLNMNTEAFF. The CDR3 nucleotides read TGTGCCAGCAGTCGCCTTAACATGAACACTGAAGCTTTCTTT.

In its sample, this clonotype was seen many times. Germline and junction disagree at one end, which may indicate a read error. The rearrangement joins TRBV28 to TRBJ1-1, with a weak D call TRBD1 (5 bases). There are 12 residues in the CDR3. Germline CDR1 MDHEN, CDR2 SYDVKM. This chain's CDR3 is CASRGPNTEASF. The CDR3 bases are TGTGCCAGCAGGGGACCGAACACTGAAGCTTCCTTT.

The V and J genes are TRBV7-2 and TRBJ2-3; 8 nucleotides agree with TRBD2. V lost 1 base and J lost 0; bases outside the gene matches: 6. CDR3 size: 17 residues. Germline V lookup: CDR1 SGHTA, CDR2 FQGNSA. In nucleotides, the CDR3 is TGTGCCAGCAGCTTAGGCGCGGGAGGTCCTAGCACAGATACGCAGTATTTT. It translates to CASSLGAGGPSTDTQYF.

This clonotype was seen a few times. The chain couples TRBV29-1 to TRBJ2-2; D is perhaps TRBD2 (7 bases). The CDR3 loop spans 15 amino acids. With 2 bases removed from V and 6 bases from J, the gap between germline ends came to 16 bases. CDR1 and CDR2 from the germline V gene are SQVTM and ANQGSEA. Here the CDR3 reads CSVENSRGAAGELFF. The CDR3 nucleotides are TGCAGCGTTGAAAATAGTCGGGGGGCGGCCGGGGAGCTGTTTTTT.